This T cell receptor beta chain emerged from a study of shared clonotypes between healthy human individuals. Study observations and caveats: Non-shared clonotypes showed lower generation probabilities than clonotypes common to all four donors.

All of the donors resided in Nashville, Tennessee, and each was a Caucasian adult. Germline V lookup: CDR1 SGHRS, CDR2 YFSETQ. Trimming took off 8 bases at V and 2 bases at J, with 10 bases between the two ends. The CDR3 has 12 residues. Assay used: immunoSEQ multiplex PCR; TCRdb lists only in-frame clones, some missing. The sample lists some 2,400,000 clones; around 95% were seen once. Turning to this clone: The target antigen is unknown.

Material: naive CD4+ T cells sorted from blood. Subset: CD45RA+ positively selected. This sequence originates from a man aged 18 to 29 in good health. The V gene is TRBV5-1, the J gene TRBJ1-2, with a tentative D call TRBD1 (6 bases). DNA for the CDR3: TGCGCCAGTAGGGGGACCAACTATGGCTACACCTTC. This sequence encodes CASRGTNYGYTF.